The clone carrying this T cell receptor (beta chain) has more than one count but fewer than ten. TCRdb itself ran the RT-PCR reads through MiXCR, one entry per CDR3 protein. The data contain approximately 720,000 distinct CDR3 sequences, 11% to 15% of them singletons. Germline V gene data show CDR1 as SQVTM and CDR2 as ANQGSEA. Trimming shortened V by 5 bases and J by 0 bases, and 14 bases separated the two germline ends. The CDR3 contains 14 residues. Sequenced material: memory CD4+ T cells from blood. This chain connects TRBV29-1 to TRBJ2-7, with a weak D call TRBD1 (6 bases). This clonotype was obtained from a female donor in good health, serving as a healthy control. CDR3 sequence reads: CSVSRDISSYEQYF. The DNA of the CDR3 is TGCAGCGTTTCCCGGGACATTTCCTCCTACGAGCAGTACTTC.